A selection of T cell receptor beta chains follows, all from one sample in a study of blood T cell repertoires in COVID-19. Sequenced by immunoSEQ multiplex PCR; TCRdb stores in-frame clones only, minus some. The sample contains around 81,000 clones, 83% of which appear only once. Material: peripheral blood. The source is a man older than 75 with acute or convalescent COVID-19. The CDR3 runs from the conserved cysteine through the conserved F or W. A D gene is named only where the DNA matches it firmly. Not all rows give a size; the values are once, few, many and, for expanded clones, a class.

TRBV5-1,NA,TRBJ1-1,NA,TGCGCCAGCAGCTTCCCGCCCGACAGTGAAGCTTTCTTT,CASSFPPDSEAFF
TRBV5-5,once,TRBJ2-7,NA,TGTGCCAGCAGCACTCGGGGTTCAACCTACGAGCAGTACTTC,CASSTRGSTYEQYF
TRBV2,once,TRBJ1-1,NA,TGTGCCAGCAGTGAATTACTGGAGGGCACTGAAGCTTTCTTT,CASSELLEGTEAFF
TRBV18,NA,TRBJ2-7,NA,TGTGCCAGCTCCCTGACGGGACTGAAAGTCGAGCAGTACTTC,CASSLTGLKVEQYF
TRBV18,NA,TRBJ1-4,TRBD1,TGTGCCAGCTCACGAAGGGACAGGGTGGACGAAAAACTGTTTTTT,CASSRRDRVDEKLFF
TRBV3-1/TRBV3-2,NA,TRBJ1-2,NA,TGTGCCAGCAGCCAAGGGCCAGTTCTTGTTGGCTACACCTTC,CASSQGPVLVGYTF
TRBV6-2/TRBV6-3,NA,TRBJ1-2,NA,TGTGCCAGCAGTTACACGGGAAAGGGAGACTATGGCTACACCTTC,CASSYTGKGDYGYTF
TRBV5-4,NA,TRBJ2-3,TRBD1,TGTGCCAGCAGCTTTAATACAGGGGGCACAGATACGCAGTATTTT,CASSFNTGGTDTQYF
TRBV4-3,NA,TRBJ2-5,NA,TGCGCCAGCAGCCAAAGGAGGGGTGCAGAGACCCAGTACTTC,CASSQRRGAETQYF
TRBV4-1,NA,TRBJ2-7,NA,TGCGCCAGCAGCCACCGGGACACGAGCTCCTACGAGCAGTACTTC,CASSHRDTSSYEQYF
TRBV19,NA,TRBJ1-1,TRBD1,TGTGCCAGTAGGAAGACAGGGGAGGCGACTGAAGCTTTCTTT,CASRKTGEATEAFF
TRBV7-7,once,TRBJ2-3,TRBD1,TGTGCTAGCAGCCCCGGGACAGGGGTCACAGATACGCAGTATTTT,CASSPGTGVTDTQYF
TRBV6-1,NA,TRBJ2-7,NA,TGTGCCAGCAGTGAAGCCGACAGAAAACTGCAGTACTTC,CASSEADRKLQYF
TRBV7-3,NA,TRBJ2-1,NA,TGTGCCAGCAGCTTAACGCCGGGACTGGGGGGCAATGAGCAGTTCTTC,CASSLTPGLGGNEQFF
TRBV19,NA,TRBJ1-5,NA,NA,CASTSVQGGNQPQHF
TRBV7-9,large,TRBJ1-2,NA,TGTGCCAGCAGGGCGGGTTATGGCTACACCTTC,CASRAGYGYTF
TRBV3-1/TRBV3-2,NA,TRBJ1-1,NA,TGTGCCAGCAGCCTCGGCACTGAAGCTTTCTTT,CASSLGTEAFF
TRBV21-1,NA,TRBJ2-7,NA,TGTGCCAGGGAGATGACGGTCTCCTACGAGCAGTACTTC,CAREMTVSYEQYF
TRBV4-2,NA,TRBJ1-4,TRBD1,TGTGCCAGCAGCCCGGACAGGGGACGTGAAAAACTGTTTTTT,CASSPDRGREKLFF
TRBV28,NA,TRBJ1-5,TRBD1,TGTGCCAGCATAAAGACAGGGGGCAGCAATCAGCCCCAGCATTTT,CASIKTGGSNQPQHF
TRBV6-2/TRBV6-3,NA,TRBJ2-4,NA,TGTGCCAGCAGTTACGAGGGCGGTGGAGGGGTAGCCAAAAACATTCAGTACTTC,CASSYEGGGGVAKNIQYF
TRBV5-8,NA,TRBJ1-5,NA,TGTGCCAGCAGCTTGGGACCCTACGGGAATCAGCCCCAGCATTTT,CASSLGPYGNQPQHF
TRBV7-2,NA,TRBJ2-1,TRBD2,TGTGCCAGCAGCCTCTGGGCGGGAGGATCCTACAATGAGCAGTTCTTC,CASSLWAGGSYNEQFF
TRBV7-9,NA,TRBJ2-3,TRBD2,TGTGCCAGCAGCTCCCGAGTAGCGGGAGTGGGGTATAGCACAGATACGCAGTATTTT,CASSSRVAGVGYSTDTQYF
TRBV5-4,NA,TRBJ1-1,TRBD1,TGTGCCAGCAGCCAAGACAGGGGAGGGAATGAAGCTTTCTTT,CASSQDRGGNEAFF
TRBV5-4,NA,TRBJ1-6,NA,TGTGCCAGCAGCAGTACGGGACTGTATAATTCACCCCTCCACTTT,CASSSTGLYNSPLHF
TRBV10-2,NA,TRBJ2-7,NA,TGCGCCAGCAGGGGGGCAGGGTTTTACGAGCAGTACTTC,CASRGAGFYEQYF
TRBV7-9,NA,TRBJ1-1,NA,TGTGCCAGCAGCTTCCCAGATGGGGGGACTGAAGCTTTCTTT,CASSFPDGGTEAFF
TRBV24-1,NA,TRBJ2-2,TRBD1,TGTGCCACCAGTGATCCCCACGGGACAGGGGTCGTCAACACCGGGGAGCTGTTTTTT,CATSDPHGTGVVNTGELFF
TRBV15,NA,TRBJ2-7,NA,TGTGCCACCAGCAGAGATCAGAATAGCGGAAAATACGAGCAGTACTTC,CATSRDQNSGKYEQYF
TRBV14,NA,TRBJ1-1,TRBD1,TGTGCCAGCAGCCAGGAGCGCAGGGGGCGGTTCACTGAAGCTTTCTTT,CASSQERRGRFTEAFF
TRBV7-2,NA,TRBJ1-1,TRBD1,TGTGCCAGCAGCTTACAGACAGGGGCCAACACTGAAGCTTTCTTT,CASSLQTGANTEAFF
TRBV28,NA,TRBJ1-4,NA,TGTGCCAGCATCATGAGAGGACAGGAAAAACTGTTTTTT,CASIMRGQEKLFF
TRBV6-2/TRBV6-3,NA,TRBJ2-6,TRBD2,TGTGCCAGCAGTTTCGGGGGGACTGGGGCCAACGTCCTGACTTTC,CASSFGGTGANVLTF
TRBV11-3,NA,TRBJ2-1,NA,TGTGCCAGCAGCAAAAGAGGGGGTACTAGCTACAATGAGCAGTTCTTC,CASSKRGGTSYNEQFF
TRBV5-5,once,TRBJ1-2,TRBD1,TGTGCCAGCAGCCTCCAGGGGGATAGCTATGGCTACACCTTC,CASSLQGDSYGYTF
TRBV7-2,NA,TRBJ1-6,TRBD1,TGTGCCAGCAGCCTCCGGACAGGGTCGGATTCACCCCTCCACTTT,CASSLRTGSDSPLHF
TRBV11-3,NA,TRBJ2-5,NA,TGTGCCAGCAGCTCCACTCAGGGGACCCAGTACTTC,CASSSTQGTQYF
TRBV6-5,NA,TRBJ2-2,TRBD1,TGTGCCAGCAGCATAGGGACAGGGATGGCCGGGGAGCTGTTTTTT,CASSIGTGMAGELFF
TRBV5-4,NA,TRBJ2-7,TRBD2,TGTGCCAGCAGCTTGGCTAGCGGGTTAATCTACGAGCAGTACTTC,CASSLASGLIYEQYF
TRBV4-3,NA,TRBJ1-6,NA,TGCGCCAGCAGCCTCGCGGGGGCGAATTCACCCCTCCACTTT,CASSLAGANSPLHF
TRBV5-1,once,TRBJ2-7,TRBD2,TGCGCCAGCAGCGCCGGACTAGCGGGGGTGATGAACTACGAGCAGTACTTC,CASSAGLAGVMNYEQYF
TRBV4-3,NA,TRBJ1-2,TRBD1,TGCGCCAGCAGCCAACGGCCCCAACAGGGGGGGTATGGCTACACCTTC,CASSQRPQQGGYGYTF
TRBV7-2,NA,TRBJ1-1,NA,TGTGCCAGCAGCCGGACAGCGGTCAACACTGAAGCTTTCTTT,CASSRTAVNTEAFF
TRBV4-1,NA,TRBJ2-2,NA,TGCGCCAGCAGCCAAGGGCAGGGGCCCACCGGGGAGCTGTTTTTT,CASSQGQGPTGELFF
TRBV30,NA,TRBJ1-4,TRBD1,TGTGCCTGGAGTGTTTCCCCATATTTTCCTGGACAGGGGATTATGGCGGATGAAAAACTGTTTTTT,CAWSVSPYFPGQGIMADEKLFF
TRBV3-1/TRBV3-2,once,TRBJ1-3,NA,TGTGCCAGCAGCCAAGGGCATAGACTCTCTGGAAACACCATATATTTT,CASSQGHRLSGNTIYF
TRBV10-1,NA,TRBJ2-7,NA,TGCGCCAGCAGCGCTTCCAGTCCTGGCAAGCAGTACTTC,CASSASSPGKQYF
TRBV5-8,once,TRBJ2-7,NA,TGTGCCAGCAGCTTGACCCCGGCCGGGGGACGCTCCTACGAGCAGTACTTC,CASSLTPAGGRSYEQYF
TRBV30,NA,TRBJ1-3,NA,TGTGCCTGGAGTCACGGGACAAGCTCTGGAAACACCATATATTTT,CAWSHGTSSGNTIYF
TRBV5-6,NA,TRBJ1-2,TRBD1,TGTGCCAGCAGGCGACAGGGTCCCGCGATGGGGGGCTACACCTTC,CASRRQGPAMGGYTF
TRBV6-5,NA,TRBJ2-7,TRBD2,TGTGCCAGCAGTTACTCGATTCGGGAGGCTCTAGGGGAGCAGTACTTC,CASSYSIREALGEQYF
TRBV12-3/TRBV12-4,once,TRBJ2-1,NA,TGTGCCAGCAGTTTGCCAGGGATCGTGAATAGGTTCTTC,CASSLPGIVNRFF
TRBV5-6,NA,TRBJ2-3,NA,TGTGCCAGCAGCTTTGAAAACTCAGATACGCAGTATTTT,CASSFENSDTQYF
TRBV6-5,NA,TRBJ2-7,TRBD2,TGTGCCAGCATTGGGACTAGCGGGATCTCCTACGAGCAGTACTTC,CASIGTSGISYEQYF
TRBV5-1,few,TRBJ1-3,TRBD1,TGCGCCAGCAGCTTGGGGGACAGGGAAAACACCATATATTTT,CASSLGDRENTIYF
TRBV10-3,NA,TRBJ1-1,NA,TGTGCCATCAGTGACCGTCCGGGGGACACTGAAGCTTTCTTT,CAISDRPGDTEAFF
TRBV5-1,NA,TRBJ2-7,TRBD2,TGCGCCAGCAGCTTGGGGGTAGCGGGAGGGCAAGAGCAGTACTTC,CASSLGVAGGQEQYF
TRBV13,NA,TRBJ2-5,TRBD2,TGTGCCAGCAGCTTAAGACTAGCGGGCCAAGAGACCCAGTACTTC,CASSLRLAGQETQYF